This entry concerns a single T cell receptor beta chain. Its antigen is unknown. The record originates from a study of CD8+CD57+ T cells in acquired aplastic anemia. Looking at the study overall: Sorted CD4+ and CD8+ cells gave an average of roughly 3.5 ug of DNA. Healthy donor CD4+ samples were sequenced to a depth that averaged around 9.9 million reads.

Germline V gene lookup returns CDR1 SQVTM and CDR2 ANQGSEA. V gave up 7 bases and J gave up 7 bases; unmatched junction bases: 22. CDR3 length: 17 residues. General study points: CD8+ Simpson's diversity did not differ significantly between patients and controls. Patients and controls shared twenty-nine CD8+ CDR3 sequences, highly expressed in patients.

Genomic DNA was employed as the template in profiling TCR beta VDJ and CDR3. TCRdb re-called the reads with MiXCR, one entry per CDR3 protein. The data show 150,000 to 200,000 distinct CDR3 sequences, around 60% seen once. The gene calls are TRBV29-1 and TRBJ2-7; 10 bases are shared with TRBD2. The receptor was derived from a human donor in good health. The sequenced sample consisted of sorted CD4+, CD8+, or CD8+CD57+ T cells (not recorded which) from PBMCs. In DNA form, the CDR3 reads TGCAGCGCCCATCCTGGAGGAAGCGGGAGGGCCTTGAGGGAGCAGTACTTC. This codes for CSAHPGGSGRALREQYF.